A selection of T cell receptor beta chains follows, all from one sample in a study of human T cells and chemical hapten exposure. TCRdb re-derived calls from the RACE reads in MiXCR, one entry per CDR3 protein. The sample contains 100,000 to 150,000 distinct CDR3 sequences, approximately 9.5% of which appear only once. Specimen: whole blood. Every receptor here comes from a male donor in good health. Some clones in this sample may be carry-over from other donors' samples. The CDR3 runs from the conserved cysteine through the conserved F or W. The D gene is left open where the match is weak. The size field is filled for only some rows; it gives once, few, many or a size class.

- few TRBJ1-4 TRBV6-6 TGTGCCAGCAGTTACATCCGGCGGGCTGCAACTAATGAAAAACTGTTTTTT CASSYIRRAATNEKLFF
- - TRBJ2-7 TRBV5-1 TGCGCCAGCAGCTTGGTTGGAGGGGACTACGAGCAGTACTTC CASSLVGGDYEQYF
- few TRBJ2-7 TRBV5-1 TGCGCCAGCAGCTCTCCATCAGACCCCCGGAGGCAGTACTTC CASSSPSDPRRQYF
TRBD1 - TRBJ2-7 TRBV12-3/TRBV12-4 TGTGCCAGCAGTTCCGGGACAGGGCGCGAGCAGTACTTC CASSSGTGREQYF
- - TRBJ1-1 TRBV6-2/TRBV6-3 TGTGCCAGCACCTCAAGCCCAGGGCTATCGAACACTGAAGCTTTCTTT CASTSSPGLSNTEAFF
TRBD1 few TRBJ2-7 TRBV7-8 TGTGCCAGCAGTTTTGACAGGGGGCCTACCTACGAGCAGTACTTC CASSFDRGPTYEQYF
- many TRBJ1-4 TRBV5-1 TGCGCCAGCAGCTTGACCCCAGGGACGGGTGAAAAACTGTTTTTT CASSLTPGTGEKLFF
- - TRBJ2-1 TRBV20-1 TGCAGTGCGCCCGATACGGGAAGCTCCTACAATGAGCAGTTCTTC CSAPDTGSSYNEQFF
TRBD1 - TRBJ1-6 TRBV20-1 TGCAGTGCTAGAGATCGGGCAGGGGGCGCTCAGGGTATGGGCAATTCACCCCTCCACTTT CSARDRAGGAQGMGNSPLHF
- - TRBJ2-1 TRBV6-2/TRBV6-3 TGTGCCAGCTGTAGGTGGAGAGACTCCTACAATGAGCAGTTCTTC CASCRWRDSYNEQFF
- many TRBJ1-5 TRBV12-5 TGTGCTAGTGGTTTGAAACAGGGATTGAATAGCAATCAGCCCCAGCATTTT CASGLKQGLNSNQPQHF
- many TRBJ2-3 TRBV4-3 TGCGCCAGCAGCCAAGAGTCCTTGGACAGCACAGATACGCAGTATTTT CASSQESLDSTDTQYF
- many TRBJ1-1 TRBV6-5 TGTGCCAGCAGTAACACAGTTATTGACACTGAAGCTTTCTTT CASSNTVIDTEAFF
- many TRBJ1-4 TRBV20-1 TGCAGTGCTAGTATTCAGGGAGATGAAAAACTGTTTTTT CSASIQGDEKLFF
TRBD1 many TRBJ1-2 TRBV6-6 TGTGCCAGCAGTTACTCGAAGGAAGTTGGGACAGGGGGGGACTATGGCTACACCTTC CASSYSKEVGTGGDYGYTF
TRBD1 many TRBJ1-4 TRBV20-1 TGCAGTGCTTCGGGACAGTTAACTTTTAATGAAAAACTGTTTTTT CSASGQLTFNEKLFF
- - TRBJ1-4 TRBV9 TGTGCCAGCAGCGTAGATGGTGGGACGGGTGAAAAACTGTTTTTT CASSVDGGTGEKLFF
- - TRBJ2-3 TRBV6-5 TGTGCCAGCAGTGAGGGGGGGGGACTCGGAACAGATACGCAGTATTTT CASSEGGGLGTDTQYF
- - TRBJ1-5 TRBV20-1 TGCAGTGCTAGAGATCGGACAGCTGATAGGCAGCCCCAGCATTTT CSARDRTADRQPQHF
- - TRBJ1-1 TRBV7-9 TGTGCCAGCAGGTCGGGGGCCCCTGAAGCTTTCTTT CASRSGAPEAFF
- many TRBJ2-2 TRBV29-1 TGCAGCGTTTTACTAGCAGCGAACACCGGGGAGCTGTTTTTT CSVLLAANTGELFF
- once TRBJ1-5 TRBV6-2/TRBV6-3 TGTGCCAGCAGTTATGGTTCAGGAGGACAGCCCCAGCATTTT CASSYGSGGQPQHF
TRBD1 - TRBJ2-6 TRBV4-2 TGTGCCAGCAGCCAAGGACAGGGGAGCTCTGGGGCCAACGTCCTGACTTTC CASSQGQGSSGANVLTF
- few TRBJ2-1 TRBV25-1 TGTGCCAGCAGTGAAAGGAGGCCGGGGCCCTACAATGAGCAGTTCTTC CASSERRPGPYNEQFF
- many TRBJ1-5 TRBV7-9 TGTGCCAGCAGCTTAGGGAAAGAGAATAGCAATCAGCCCCAGCATTTT CASSLGKENSNQPQHF
TRBD2 few TRBJ2-5 TRBV20-1 TGCAGTGCTAGAGGGACTAGCGAGGAGACCCAGTACTTC CSARGTSEETQYF
- many TRBJ2-3 TRBV12-3/TRBV12-4 TGTGCCAGCAGTTTTGAGGGGCTAGCCACAGATACGCAGTATTTT CASSFEGLATDTQYF
- few TRBJ2-3 TRBV6-5 TGTGCCAGCAGTTATGGGTCAGGGGGGGCAGATACGCAGTATTTT CASSYGSGGADTQYF
TRBD2 few TRBJ2-3 TRBV4-1 TGCGCCAGCAGCCTTAACGCCGCGGGAGCGACAGATACGCAGTATTTT CASSLNAAGATDTQYF
- few TRBJ2-1 TRBV29-1 TGCAGCGTTGAGGTAGGGATCTACAATGAGCAGTTCTTC CSVEVGIYNEQFF
- few TRBJ1-4 TRBV12-3/TRBV12-4 TGTGCCAGCAGTTTGGGGGGATTTGGCCTTAATGAAAAACTGTTTTTT CASSLGGFGLNEKLFF
- - TRBJ2-3 TRBV6-5 TGTGCCAGCAGTTACTCCCCTAGCACAGATACGCAGTATTTT CASSYSPSTDTQYF
- few TRBJ2-5 TRBV29-1 TGCAGCGTTGAAGATCGAGGGGAGGAAGAGACCCAGTACTTC CSVEDRGEEETQYF
- - TRBJ2-2 TRBV6-1 TGTGCCAGCAGTGCACTCCCGAACACCGGGGAGCTGTTTTTT CASSALPNTGELFF
- few TRBJ1-4 TRBV6-1 TGTGCCAGCAGTGCCCCAACAGGGAGCACTAATGAAAAACTGTTTTTT CASSAPTGSTNEKLFF
- - TRBJ2-4 TRBV4-1 TGCGCCAGCAGCCAAGAACAGGGAGGCAACATTCAGTACTTC CASSQEQGGNIQYF
TRBD1 - TRBJ1-4 TRBV7-6 TGTGCCAGCAGCTTGGGGACAGGAGCAACTAATGAAAAACTGTTTTTT CASSLGTGATNEKLFF
- few TRBJ1-1 TRBV7-2 TGTGCCAGCAGCTTAGGTGGAGGTGAACTTGAAGCTTTCTTT CASSLGGGELEAFF
TRBD2 many TRBJ2-7 TRBV7-2 TGTGCCAGCAGCTTATGGGGACTAGTATTCGAGCAGTACTTC CASSLWGLVFEQYF
- few TRBJ1-4 TRBV5-6 TGTGCCAGCAGCTTGGCCTCTTTGGGGGGAAATGAAAAACTGTTTTTT CASSLASLGGNEKLFF
- - TRBJ2-3 TRBV20-1 TGCAGTGCTAGAGATCATTGGGGATTGGAGGGCTTAGTGACAGATACGCAGTATTTT CSARDHWGLEGLVTDTQYF